The source of this T cell receptor (beta chain) is a study of cytomegalovirus exposure and HLA in healthy donors. Study results and limitations: TCR beta V segments were, for the most part, productive about 87% or about 30% of the time in an earlier analysis. Diagnosis of cytomegalovirus status made by the classifier reportedly showed high specificity and sensitivity. Looking again later, the authors saw that most CMV-associated TCR beta chains seemed HLA-restricted.

The CDR3 runs 18 residues. From germline, CDR1 is GTSNPN and CDR2 SVGIG (reference sequence). The V and J ends lost 3 bases and 1 base respectively, with 24 bases between them. Worth noting for this clone: Its antigen is unknown.

Vbeta (60) and Jbeta (13) primers were used in the PCR. As originally analysed: It was a later analysis that counted 75 million to 90 million unique TCR beta chains, of which some 9.9 million were shared. Produced via immunoSEQ multiplex PCR; TCRdb's table is partial and in-frame only. The D gene and trimming were derived from the DNA, and the V and J assignments and clone size from that table. The top ten hold about 6.6% of the sample, which has 130,000 or so clones, over 8.5% seen once. This clonotype was sampled from a woman in her 40s in good health and CMV-seropositive. Sequenced input: PBMCs. The rearrangement links TRBV30 to TRBJ1-1; D remains unclear. The CDR3 region has the DNA TGTGCCTGGAGCCGTAGGTTGAGGCAGTTCGGTCGGAACACTGAAGCTTTCTTT. This sequence encodes CAWSRRLRQFGRNTEAFF.